These T cell receptor beta chains were read from a single sample in a study of regulatory T cells in long-lasting Graves disease. MiXCR, run by TCRdb on the multiplex PCR reads, gives a single entry per CDR3 protein. The data hold hundreds of thousands of distinct CDR3 sequences, with 12% observed a single time. These sequences were also reported in another study, on T cells in Graves' hyperthyroidism and ophthalmopathy.

The sample consisted of peripheral blood mononuclear cells (PBMCs), taken at new diagnosis, from a patient treated with antithyroid drugs. These receptors were collected from a woman aged 25 to 39 with Graves disease. Each CDR3 is given with its conserved first and last residue. The D gene is left open where the match is weak. Clone size is given for some rows only: seen once, a few or many times, or a class if the clone is expanded.

D: NA
V: TRBV14
size: NA
J: TRBJ1-2
CDR3: CASSQANSGYGYTF
DNA: TGTGCCAGCAGCCAAGCGAACTCGGGCTATGGCTACACCTTC

D: NA
V: TRBV6-5
size: many
J: TRBJ2-2
CDR3: CASSYSKVRNTGELFF
DNA: TGTGCCAGCAGTTACTCAAAAGTGAGGAACACCGGGGAGCTGTTTTTT

D: NA
V: TRBV2
size: many
J: TRBJ2-7
CDR3: CASRETRGYEQYF
DNA: TGTGCCAGCAGGGAGACCCGGGGTTACGAGCAGTACTTC

D: NA
V: TRBV28
size: many
J: TRBJ2-2
CDR3: CASSFRHAPTGELFF
DNA: TGTGCCAGCAGTTTTAGGCACGCGCCCACCGGGGAGCTGTTTTTT

D: NA
V: TRBV5-8
size: NA
J: TRBJ1-5
CDR3: CASSSYRPGGPQHF
DNA: TGTGCCAGCAGCTCTTACAGGCCGGGGGGACCCCAGCATTTT

D: NA
V: TRBV6-1
size: many
J: TRBJ1-1
CDR3: CASSEARKLTEAFF
DNA: TGTGCCAGCAGTGAAGCGCGTAAACTCACTGAAGCTTTCTTT

D: NA
V: TRBV18
size: many
J: TRBJ2-7
CDR3: CASSHSRGLYEQYF
DNA: TGTGCCAGCTCGCATAGCCGGGGGCTCTACGAGCAGTACTTC

D: NA
V: TRBV30
size: many
J: TRBJ1-2
CDR3: CAQESNYGYTF
DNA: TGTGCCCAGGAGTCTAACTATGGCTACACCTTC

D: NA
V: TRBV7-2
size: NA
J: TRBJ1-5
CDR3: CASSLDGGPVQPQHF
DNA: TGTGCCAGCAGCTTAGATGGGGGGCCGGTCCAGCCCCAGCATTTT

D: NA
V: TRBV2
size: many
J: TRBJ2-7
CDR3: CASSEGWSASYEQYF
DNA: TGTGCCAGCAGTGAAGGGTGGTCAGCATCCTACGAGCAGTACTTC

D: NA
V: TRBV6-1
size: few
J: TRBJ2-7
CDR3: CASRPFPGLLYEQYF
DNA: TGTGCCAGCAGACCCTTCCCGGGACTCCTCTACGAGCAGTACTTC

D: NA
V: TRBV20-1
size: NA
J: TRBJ2-3
CDR3: CSAQPRWGRGTDTQYF
DNA: TGCAGTGCCCAACCCAGGTGGGGACGAGGCACAGATACGCAGTATTTT

D: TRBD2
V: TRBV20-1
size: few
J: TRBJ2-3
CDR3: CSARAALGLRTDTQYF
DNA: TGCAGTGCTAGAGCTGCGTTGGGACTACGGACAGATACGCAGTATTTT

D: TRBD1
V: TRBV28
size: NA
J: TRBJ2-2
CDR3: CASSPPGQSTGELFF
DNA: TGTGCCAGCAGTCCTCCGGGACAGAGCACCGGGGAGCTGTTTTTT

D: TRBD1
V: TRBV4-3
size: NA
J: TRBJ2-7
CDR3: CASSQDQGARSYEQYF
DNA: TGCGCCAGCAGCCAAGATCAGGGGGCGAGATCCTACGAGCAGTACTTC

D: TRBD1
V: TRBV28
size: many
J: TRBJ2-5
CDR3: CASSIRTGGETQYF
DNA: TGTGCCAGCAGTATTCGGACAGGGGGAGAGACCCAGTACTTC

D: TRBD1
V: TRBV5-5
size: NA
J: TRBJ1-1
CDR3: CASSLAVTGGTEAFF
DNA: TGTGCCAGCAGCTTGGCCGTCACAGGGGGGACTGAAGCTTTCTTT

D: TRBD1
V: TRBV16
size: NA
J: TRBJ2-1
CDR3: CASSGDRVGEQFF
DNA: TGTGCCAGCAGCGGGGACAGGGTCGGTGAGCAGTTCTTC

D: NA
V: TRBV2
size: NA
J: TRBJ2-5
CDR3: CASKLGETQYF
DNA: TGTGCCAGCAAACTCGGAGAGACCCAGTACTTC

D: TRBD1
V: TRBV19
size: many
J: TRBJ1-1
CDR3: CASISGTGGDYRGGTEAFF
DNA: TGTGCCAGTATATCCGGGACAGGGGGCGATTATCGTGGCGGCACTGAAGCTTTCTTT

D: NA
V: TRBV3-1
size: many
J: TRBJ2-2
CDR3: CASSQGARRPNTGELFF
DNA: TGTGCCAGCAGCCAAGGGGCCAGGCGTCCGAACACCGGGGAGCTGTTTTTT

D: NA
V: TRBV10-3
size: NA
J: TRBJ2-5
CDR3: CAISERDGSGTQYF
DNA: TGTGCCATCAGTGAGCGGGACGGTTCAGGGACCCAGTACTTC

D: NA
V: TRBV19
size: few
J: TRBJ1-5
CDR3: CASSRRTSPDQPQHF
DNA: TGTGCCAGTAGTCGGAGGACTTCGCCAGATCAGCCCCAGCATTTT

D: NA
V: TRBV19
size: many
J: TRBJ1-2
CDR3: CASSPLRSIYGYTF
DNA: TGTGCCAGTAGCCCCCTCCGATCCATTTATGGCTACACCTTC

D: TRBD1
V: TRBV2
size: many
J: TRBJ2-7
CDR3: CASSMDRVESYEQYF
DNA: TGTGCCAGCAGTATGGACAGGGTGGAGTCCTACGAGCAGTACTTC

D: TRBD2
V: TRBV28
size: many
J: TRBJ2-5
CDR3: CASSFPLGSGRALGETQYF
DNA: TGTGCCAGCAGTTTTCCCCTCGGGAGCGGGAGGGCCTTAGGGGAGACCCAGTACTTC

D: TRBD2
V: TRBV28
size: few
J: TRBJ2-1
CDR3: CASSTGGVYNEQFF
DNA: TGTGCCAGCAGTACGGGAGGCGTTTACAATGAGCAGTTCTTC

D: NA
V: TRBV25-1
size: many
J: TRBJ1-1
CDR3: CASSELESLGTEAFF
DNA: TGTGCCAGCAGTGAATTAGAATCCTTGGGCACTGAAGCTTTCTTT

D: NA
V: TRBV19
size: many
J: TRBJ1-2
CDR3: CASKGGQQTNYGYTF
DNA: TGTGCCAGTAAAGGCGGACAGCAAACTAACTATGGCTACACCTTC

D: NA
V: TRBV13
size: many
J: TRBJ2-7
CDR3: CASSFWGYEQYF
DNA: TGTGCCAGCAGCTTCTGGGGTTACGAGCAGTACTTC